These 6 T cell receptor beta chains were sequenced from one sample in a study of circulating and synovial CD4+ cells in juvenile arthritis. Sequencing used immunoSEQ multiplex PCR; TCRdb keeps in-frame clones, though not all of them. Counted here are tens of thousands of clones, roughly 95% occurring once; the ten biggest clones make up 0.15% to 0.2%. The sequencing input was CD4+ T cells from blood. All receptors derive from a human donor with juvenile idiopathic arthritis.

The gene calls are TRBV28 and TRBJ2-5; 10 bases match TRBD1. V gave up 5 bases and J gave up 2 bases; unmatched junction bases: 5. The CDR3 loop spans 15 amino acids. Germline lookup yields CDR1 MDHEN and CDR2 SYDVKM. The chain's CDR3 is CASSVSGQGQETQYF. In DNA form, the CDR3 reads TGTGCCAGCAGTGTATCGGGACAGGGGCAAGAGACCCAGTACTTC.

The chain recombines TRBV5-1 with TRBJ1-2; D remains ambiguous. This CDR3 comprises 16 residues. With 4 bases removed from V and 0 bases from J, the gap between germline ends came to 16 bases. Germline assignment: CDR1 SGHRS and CDR2 YFSETQ. The CDR3 loop reads CASSRSYPPANYGYTF. CDR3 coding DNA: TGCGCCAGCAGCCGATCCTACCCGCCGGCTAACTATGGCTACACCTTC.

The chain employs TRBV4-1 and TRBJ2-2; 8 nucleotides match TRBD2. This CDR3 is built from 15 residues. Germline V gene lookup returns CDR1 MGHRA and CDR2 YSYEKL. Losses at the gene ends were 6 bases for V and 3 bases for J; bases not matched to a gene: 6. In nucleotides, the CDR3 is TGCGCCAGCAGAGCGGGGGCAGCGTACACCGGGGAGCTGTTTTTT. Amino acids: CASRAGAAYTGELFF.

The gene calls are TRBV4-3 and TRBJ1-5, with D possibly TRBD1 on 5 matching bases. CDR3 length: 15 amino acids. Germline V gene lookup returns CDR1 LGHNA and CDR2 YSLEER. The germline V and J ends were trimmed by 1 base and 5 bases, with 12 bases remaining between them. DNA of the CDR3: TGCGCCAGCAGCCAAGGGGGGGAGTGGGATCAGCCCCAGCATTTT. This codes for CASSQGGEWDQPQHF.

This chain connects TRBV29-1 to TRBJ1-3; no reliable D call. CDR1 is SQVTM, CDR2 ANQGSEA, per germline. The CDR3 totals 13 residues. The V end was cut by 7 bases, the J end by 4 bases, with 14 bases between. This CDR3 reads CSAQTAGGNTIYF. CDR3 nucleotide sequence: TGCAGCGCTCAGACGGCGGGGGGAAACACCATATATTTT.

This clone showed up just a few times. The genes are TRBV4-3 and TRBJ1-1, with D uncertain. The CDR3 is 14 amino acids. The germline V gene encodes CDR1 LGHNA and CDR2 YSLEER. V gave up 4 bases and J gave up 0 bases, with 9 bases separating them. In DNA form, the CDR3 reads TGCGCCAGCAGCCCGGGTTTTATGAACACTGAAGCTTTCTTT. This encodes CASSPGFMNTEAFF.